The 10 T cell receptor beta chains in this list originate from one sample, sequenced in a study of T cells expressing NK-cell markers (TCRdb year 2020). Receptors were amplified or captured by 5' RACE. Sequencer: Illumina HiSeq 2000. Each CDR3 protein sequence appears as one entry after TCRdb reprocessed the reads, and no DNA is included. This sample's table has entries for roughly 390,000 distinct CDR3 sequences. The ten largest clones add up to roughly 5.2% of the sample. The sample consisted of blood T cells: a sorted CD56 or NKG2C T cell subset, CD4+ or CD8+ T cells, or bulk PBMC T cells (not recorded which). The receptors stem from a man aged 18 to 69 in good health.

The chain couples TRBV15 to TRBJ2-5; checking the TCRdb D call of TRBD1 is not possible without DNA. CDR1 is LNHNV, CDR2 YYDKDF, per germline (reference sequence). This CDR3 is built from 15 residues. The CDR3 sequence is CATSRDRAYQETQYF.

This rearrangement joins TRBV27 to TRBJ1-2; TCRdb's D call, TRBD1, is unchecked because there is no DNA. This CDR3 is 14 amino acids long. Per germline, CDR1 MNHEY and CDR2 SMNVEV (reference sequence). The CDR3: CASSGAGVNYGYTF.

The CDR3 here is CASRASGTPQGGQFF. The genes are TRBV12-3 or TRBV12-4 and TRBJ2-1; TCRdb's D call, TRBD2, is unchecked because there is no DNA. The length of the CDR3 is 15 residues.

V usage is TRBV27 and J usage is TRBJ1-6; there is no DNA to check the TCRdb D call of TRBD1. From germline, CDR1 is MNHEY and CDR2 SMNVEV (reference sequence). The CDR3 has 15 amino acids. This chain's CDR3 is CASSLQGARDSPLHF.

This sequence joins TRBV28 and TRBJ2-2; TCRdb's D gene call, TRBD2, goes unchecked for lack of DNA. Germline V gene data show CDR1 as MDHEN and CDR2 as SYDVKM. This CDR3 contains 13 residues. The CDR3 spells CASLAQNTGELFF.

The chain combines TRBV6-1 with TRBJ1-2; TCRdb gives TRBD1 as the D gene, but with no DNA this cannot be confirmed. CDR3 length: 15 amino acids. CDR1 is MNHNS and CDR2 is SASEGT in the germline V gene. CDR3 amino acids: CASSLTGKGPDGYTF.

The rearrangement joins TRBV6-5 to TRBJ2-3; TCRdb names TRBD1, which stays unverified in the absence of DNA. This CDR3 has 15 residues. Germline V gene lookup returns CDR1 MNHEY and CDR2 SVGAGI. The CDR3 protein is CASSYLGRRADTQYF.

The rearrangement links TRBV12-3 or TRBV12-4 to TRBJ2-2; TCRdb reports TRBD1, a call that lacks DNA to check it against. The CDR3 has 16 amino acids. CDR3 region: CASSPPRQGNTGELFF.

This chain joins TRBV5-1 and TRBJ2-4; TCRdb's D call, TRBD1, is unchecked because there is no DNA. The CDR3 runs to 14 residues. Germline CDR1 reads SGHRS; CDR2 reads YFSETQ. This CDR3 is CASSSDSVKNIQYF.

The rearrangement links TRBV5-1 to TRBJ2-7; the TRBD2 assignment by TCRdb is unverifiable without DNA. The CDR3 totals 17 residues. CDR1 is SGHRS and CDR2 is YFSETQ in the germline V gene. The CDR3 loop reads CASSQPPLAAGSYEQYF. The whole variable domain, filled in from reference TRBV5-1 and TRBJ2-7, reads KAGVTQTPRYLIKTRGQQVTLSCSPISGHRSVSWYQQTPGQGLQFLFEYFSETQRNKGNFPGRFSGRQFSNSRSEMNVSTLELGDSALYLCASSQPPLAAGSYEQYFGPGTRLTVT.